Listed below are T cell receptor beta chains from one sample, sequenced in a study of CDR3 diversity in severe acne. TCRdb reprocessed the PCR reads with MiXCR, giving one entry per CDR3 protein. Altogether about 97,000 distinct CDR3 sequences are present, approximately 47% being singletons, with the ten largest covering over 10%. The sequenced sample was blood. These receptors were collected from a male donor with acne. The CDR3 runs from the conserved cysteine through the conserved F or W. D genes are given only for firm matches. The size entry is marked missing in some rows and otherwise reads once, few, many or a size class.

clone size | J gene | V gene | D gene | CDR3 DNA | CDR3 protein
. | TRBJ2-7 | TRBV7-9 | . | TGTGCCAGCAGCTCACCAAGGGACCGGCTGACCTACGAGCAGTACTTC | CASSSPRDRLTYEQYF
. | TRBJ2-3 | TRBV15 | . | TGTGCCACCAGCAGAGCTAGTCAGGGAGTCATGGATACGCAGTATTTT | CATSRASQGVMDTQYF
many | TRBJ2-7 | TRBV19 | TRBD2 | TGTGCCAGTAGTATTTCGCGGGAGCAGGACGAGCAGTACTTC | CASSISREQDEQYF
. | TRBJ2-2 | TRBV24-1 | . | TGTGCCACCAGTGATACCGGACGAACGGCCGGGGAGCTGTTTTTT | CATSDTGRTAGELFF
few | TRBJ2-7 | TRBV29-1 | . | TGCAGCGTCACTACGACAACTCCTCGACACGAGCAGTACTTC | CSVTTTTPRHEQYF
. | TRBJ1-2 | TRBV30 | TRBD1 | TGTGCCTGCGACGCACAGGGGGCGAGCGGCTACACCTTC | CACDAQGASGYTF
. | TRBJ2-3 | TRBV29-1 | TRBD2 | TGCAGCGTTGGGGGACTAGCGGGGGGAACAGATACACAGTATTTT | CSVGGLAGGTDTQYF
medium-sized | TRBJ2-2 | TRBV25-1 | TRBD2 | TGTGCCAGCAGTGAGGAGGGACTAGCGGGAGGACGTCCCGGGGAGCTGTTTTTT | CASSEEGLAGGRPGELFF
many | TRBJ2-1 | TRBV9 | TRBD1 | TGTGCCAGCAGCGTATCGGGGACAGATTACAATGAGCAGTTCTTC | CASSVSGTDYNEQFF
. | TRBJ2-2 | TRBV20-1 | TRBD2 | TGCAGTGCTAGAGATGTAACTAGCGGGAGGGTGGGCACCGGGGAGCTGTTTTTT | CSARDVTSGRVGTGELFF
. | TRBJ2-2 | TRBV10-3 | . | TGTGCCATCAGTGAACAGGACGGGAGTGACACCGGGGAGCTGTTTTTT | CAISEQDGSDTGELFF
. | TRBJ2-7 | TRBV5-1 | . | TGCGCCAGCAGTACGGACAGCACAAGTTCCTACGAGCAGTACTTC | CASSTDSTSSYEQYF
. | TRBJ1-2 | TRBV11-2 | . | TGTGCCAGCAGCTTAGGACAGTCTGACTATGGCTACACCTTC | CASSLGQSDYGYTF
many | TRBJ1-5 | TRBV7-3 | . | TGTGCCAGCAGCTCCGACAGGAATCAGCCCCAGCATTTT | CASSSDRNQPQHF
once | TRBJ1-5 | TRBV7-9 | . | TGTGCCAGCAGCTCCGGGACGGTTAATCAGCCCCAGCATTTT | CASSSGTVNQPQHF
few | TRBJ1-2 | TRBV25-1 | TRBD1 | TGTGCCAGCAGTGAATATACCCGGACAGGGGGAGTAGGTGGCTACACCTTC | CASSEYTRTGGVGGYTF
many | TRBJ2-7 | TRBV6-6 | . | TGTGCCTGCAGTTACCCTGGAGACGAGCAGTACTTC | CACSYPGDEQYF
. | TRBJ2-7 | TRBV7-2 | . | TGTGCCAGCAGCTTAATAGGGGTGGACTACGAGCAGTACTTC | CASSLIGVDYEQYF
few | TRBJ2-2 | TRBV24-1 | . | TGTGCCACCAGTGATTTGGAGGGAATCCCCGGGGAGCTGTTTTTT | CATSDLEGIPGELFF
many | TRBJ2-5 | TRBV20-1 | . | TGCACGTCCAAGGCCTTGGAAGAGACCCAGTACTTC | CTSKALEETQYF
many | TRBJ2-5 | TRBV11-2 | TRBD1 | TGTGCCAGCAGCTTAGGGGACAGGGATCAAGAGACCCAGTACTTC | CASSLGDRDQETQYF
. | TRBJ2-2 | TRBV20-1 | TRBD2 | TGCGGTGCCAGGACCGCCAGGACTAGTGGCGGGGAGCTGTGTTTT | CGARTARTSGGELCF
once | TRBJ2-1 | TRBV25-1 | . | TGTGCCAGCGGGAGGATCTACAATGAGCAGTTCTTC | CASGRIYNEQFF
medium-sized | TRBJ1-6 | TRBV5-8 | TRBD1 | TGTGCCAGCAGCTCCAGGGACAGGGGAGGATCACCCCTCCACTTT | CASSSRDRGGSPLHF
. | TRBJ1-2 | TRBV24-1 | . | TGTGCCACTCAAGGGGTTCAGTCCGGCTATGGCTACACCTTC | CATQGVQSGYGYTF
. | TRBJ1-6 | TRBV9 | TRBD1 | TGTGCCAGCAGCCCTCGACAGGGGATCTCACCCCTCCACTTT | CASSPRQGISPLHF
few | TRBJ1-1 | TRBV18 | . | TGTGCCAGCAGGACGAACACTGAAGCTTTCTTT | CASRTNTEAFF
few | TRBJ2-2 | TRBV12-3/TRBV12-4 | . | TGTGCCAGCAGCCCAAACAGGTGGAACACCGGGGAGCTGTTTTTT | CASSPNRWNTGELFF
. | TRBJ1-4 | TRBV24-1 | . | TGTGCCACCAGTGGCAGGGTCGATGAAAAACTGTTTTTT | CATSGRVDEKLFF
many | TRBJ2-3 | TRBV12-3/TRBV12-4 | TRBD2 | TGTGCCAGCAGCGGACTAGCTAGCACAGATACGCAGTATTTT | CASSGLASTDTQYF
many | TRBJ2-1 | TRBV6-6 | TRBD1 | TGTGCCAGCACCAAACGAACCGGGACAGGGTTTAATGAGCAGTTCTTC | CASTKRTGTGFNEQFF
. | TRBJ1-5 | TRBV18 | . | TGTGCCAGCTCACCACGAGCACGGACAGCTCTTAATCAGCCCCAGCATTTT | CASSPRARTALNQPQHF
medium-sized | TRBJ2-7 | TRBV2 | TRBD1 | TGTGCCAGCAGTTCTCACAGGGGTAATACCTACGAGCAGTACTTC | CASSSHRGNTYEQYF
. | TRBJ2-5 | TRBV7-9 | TRBD1 | TGTGCCAGCAGCTTAGCGGACAGGGGAAGAGAGACCCAGTACTTC | CASSLADRGRETQYF
few | TRBJ1-2 | TRBV20-1 | . | TGCAGTGCTAGGACCGCCGAAGAATATGGCTACACCTTC | CSARTAEEYGYTF
. | TRBJ1-5 | TRBV10-2 | . | TGCGCCAGCAGTATCGGGACACCTCTTAGCAATCAGCCCCAGCATTTT | CASSIGTPLSNQPQHF
. | TRBJ2-5 | TRBV4-1 | . | TGCGCCAGCAGCCAAGAGGGTTCGACGGAAGCGGAGACCCAGTACTTC | CASSQEGSTEAETQYF
. | TRBJ1-4 | TRBV28 | . | TGTGCCACCCGCGGGGGGCCGAATGAAAAACTGTTTTTT | CATRGGPNEKLFF
. | TRBJ1-2 | TRBV10-3 | . | TGTGCCATCAGTGAGAGAGGCCCTAACTATGGCTACACCTTC | CAISERGPNYGYTF
. | TRBJ2-5 | TRBV9 | TRBD2 | TGTGCCAGCAGCGAGACTAGCATAGAGACCCAGTGCTTC | CASSETSIETQCF
. | TRBJ2-7 | TRBV5-1 | TRBD2 | TGCGCCAGCAGCTCCATCTCGGCGGGTAGCGGGAGGGCTCTCGACGAGCAGTACTTC | CASSSISAGSGRALDEQYF
few | TRBJ2-5 | TRBV5-1 | TRBD2 | TGCGCCAGCAGCTGGGGGGAGGGCCCCCAAGAGACCCAGTACTTC | CASSWGEGPQETQYF
once | TRBJ2-7 | TRBV20-1 | TRBD2 | TGCAGTGCCCTTGGGGGGGCCTACGAGCAGTACTTC | CSALGGAYEQYF
. | TRBJ1-1 | TRBV6-1 | . | TGTGCCAGCAGCAAAAGCCCCACAGGTTCGGCTTTCTTT | CASSKSPTGSAFF
many | TRBJ2-3 | TRBV11-2 | . | TGTGCCAGCAGCTTAGGGGCCCTCGGGAAGGGAGTGCAGTATTTT | CASSLGALGKGVQYF
many | TRBJ2-1 | TRBV12-3/TRBV12-4 | TRBD2 | TGTGCCAGCAGTTTTCGTCGACTAGCGGGCCACAATGAGCAGTTCTTC | CASSFRRLAGHNEQFF
. | TRBJ1-2 | TRBV3-1 | TRBD1 | TGTGCCAGCAGCCCTCAGGACAGGTCTGACTATGGCTACACCTTC | CASSPQDRSDYGYTF
few | TRBJ2-5 | TRBV11-2 | . | TGTGCCAGCAGCCCCAGCGGGTTTGAAGAGACCCAGTACTTC | CASSPSGFEETQYF
. | TRBJ2-1 | TRBV7-9 | . | TGTGCCAGCAGCACGTGGCTAGCGCCTGGTGAGCAGTTCTTC | CASSTWLAPGEQFF
few | TRBJ1-6 | TRBV5-8 | TRBD1 | TGTGCCAGCAGCCTGGACAGGGGAGGATCACCCCTCCACTTT | CASSLDRGGSPLHF
. | TRBJ2-7 | TRBV20-1 | . | TGCAGTGCTAGATCACGGGATAGTTTCGAGCAGTACTTC | CSARSRDSFEQYF
. | TRBJ1-3 | TRBV14 | . | TGTGCCAGCAGCCAAGATGTCCGGGGGCACTATGGCTACACCATATATTTT | CASSQDVRGHYGYTIYF
. | TRBJ1-5 | TRBV2 | . | TGTGCCAGCAGTGAGTGGCGGGAGGCGAGCTACGAGCATTTT | CASSEWREASYEHF
many | TRBJ2-5 | TRBV11-2 | TRBD2 | TGTGCCAGCAGCACCGGGCTGCGGGGGTGGGAGACCCAGTACTTC | CASSTGLRGWETQYF